The 10 T cell receptor beta chains below come from one sample, sequenced in a study of T-cell memory formation after mild COVID-19. TCRdb independently ran MiXCR on the 5' RACE reads; one entry per CDR3 protein. The sample has around 150,000 distinct CDR3 sequences; more than 9% are singletons. Input material: PBMCs or a T cell subset sorted from them (not recorded which). These receptors were taken from a man aged 18 to 30 who had mild COVID-19 (a few samples of this study predate the infection). Cell type and time point are not known.

A note on this clonotype: With a much larger clone just one base away, this may be a read error. The chain recombines TRBV7-3 with TRBJ2-5, with 8 bases that match TRBD2. Germline trimming cut 5 bases from V and 6 bases from J; bases unmatched to any gene: 8. Germline V CDR1 and CDR2: SGHTA, FQGTGA. CDR3 length equals 14 residues. The DNA for the CDR3 is TGTGCCAGCAGCACCGGGGGGGCCGGGCAGACCCAGTACTTC. The encoded protein is CASSTGGAGQTQYF.

The chain combines TRBV7-2 with TRBJ2-3; a possible D gene is TRBD2 (6 bases). Trimming left V 8 bases short and J 2 bases short, with 11 bases between. This CDR3 is built from 13 residues. Germline-derived CDR1 and CDR2 are SGHTA and FQGNSA. The CDR3 spells CASGTLSTDTQYF. The CDR3 DNA reads as TGTGCCAGCGGGACTCTTTCCACAGATACGCAGTATTTT.

This clonotype was seen more than once but under ten times. The DNA of the CDR3 is TGTGCCAGCAGCTTAGCGGGCGGTTTCTATGGCTACACCTTC. Residues: CASSLAGGFYGYTF. The V call is TRBV7-9, the J call TRBJ1-2; D gene ambiguous. The germline V gene encodes CDR1 SEHNR and CDR2 FQNEAQ (reference sequence). This CDR3 has 14 residues. The ends were cut back, 0 bases at V and 4 bases at J, with 9 bases in the middle.

This clonotype has only a few counts. The genes are TRBV7-6 and TRBJ2-7, with TRBD1 matching 8 bases. This CDR3 region has 13 residues. V shed 5 bases and J 6 bases; nucleotides not matched to a gene: 6. CDR1 is SGHVS, CDR2 FNYEAQ, per germline. This CDR3 reads CASSPGQGTEQYF. CDR3 in DNA: TGTGCCAGCAGCCCAGGACAGGGCACCGAGCAGTACTTC.

This clonotype was picked up a small number of times. The J gene is TRBJ2-1, the V gene TRBV7-2; D gene uncertain. The CDR3 contains 17 residues. In germline, CDR1 is SGHTA, CDR2 FQGNSA. Between the trimmed V and J ends, which lost 2 bases and 4 bases, there was a span of 18 bases. CDR3 in DNA: TGTGCCAGCAGCTTAACCCACCCTCTGGACGGGTACAATGAGCAGTTCTTC. It codes for CASSLTHPLDGYNEQFF.

The chain uses TRBV5-4 and TRBJ1-6, with 10 bases fitting TRBD1. V gave up 4 bases and J gave up 11 bases; unmatched junction bases: 9. CDR3 length: 15 amino acids. The germline V gene has CDR1 SGHNT and CDR2 YYREEE (reference sequence). The CDR3 region is CASSNKRTGGPPLHF. The CDR3 DNA follows: TGTGCCAGCAGCAATAAGAGGACAGGGGGACCACCCCTCCACTTT.

This clonotype came up a few times. The rearrangement links TRBV6-5 to TRBJ1-1; 9 positions match TRBD1. Germline values: CDR1 MNHEY, CDR2 SVGAGI. The CDR3 consists of 15 residues. V lost 5 bases to trimming and J lost 4 bases; unmatched junction nucleotides: 8. The CDR3 loop is CASSRLTGGGTEAFF. Written as DNA, the CDR3 is TGTGCCAGCAGTCGGCTAACAGGGGGCGGCACTGAAGCTTTCTTT.

This clonotype has a handful of counts. The chain recombines TRBV4-3 with TRBJ2-7, with a possible D match to TRBD1 (6 bases). The CDR3 extends over 15 amino acids. CDR1 and CDR2 (germline): LGHNA, YSLEER. With 1 base removed from V and 1 base from J, the gap between germline ends came to 11 bases. The CDR3: CASSQVQGKSYEQYF. CDR3 nucleotide sequence: TGCGCCAGCAGCCAAGTACAGGGAAAATCCTACGAGCAGTACTTC.

The chain recombines TRBV6-6 with TRBJ2-5; no clear D. The CDR3 has 15 residues. V lost 5 bases and J 5 bases, leaving 18 bases between the germline ends. Germline V lookup: CDR1 MNHNY, CDR2 SVGAGI (reference sequence). The DNA of the CDR3 is TGTGCCAGCAGTAATGGACCGGGTGGTGGGGAGACCCAGTACTTC. Translating it yields CASSNGPGGGETQYF.

The rearrangement uses TRBV18 and TRBJ1-2, with 8 bases fitting TRBD1. Germline V gene sequence: CDR1 KGHSH, CDR2 LQKENI. The CDR3 extends over 13 amino acids. V shed 3 bases and J 4 bases; nucleotides not matched to a gene: 1. The CDR3 coding sequence is TGTGCCAGCTCACCGGACAGGGCCTATGGCTACACCTTC. Its translation: CASSPDRAYGYTF. The whole variable domain, filled in from reference TRBV18 and TRBJ1-2, reads NAGVMQNPRHLVRRRGQEARLRCSPMKGHSHVYWYRQLPEEGLKFMVYLQKENIIDESGMPKERFSAEFPKEGPSILRIQQVVRGDSAAYFCASSPDRAYGYTFGSGTRLTVV.